The 21 T cell receptor beta chains listed next were all sequenced from one sample in a study of T cell repertoires in cytomegalovirus infection. TCRdb independently ran MiXCR on the reads; one entry per CDR3 protein. The sample lists around 530,000 distinct CDR3 sequences, 26% occurring once. Sequencing was performed on PBMCs. Receptor source: a human donor in good health (CMV status not recorded). Some clones in this sample may be carry-over from other donors' samples.

The chain uses TRBV28 and TRBJ1-2; the D gene is possibly TRBD1 (5 bases). V was cut by 2 bases and J by 2 bases, with 18 bases left in between. The CDR3 loop spans 17 amino acids. Germline V gene data show CDR1 as MDHEN and CDR2 as SYDVKM. The CDR3 coding sequence is TGTGCCAGCAGTTTACTTAGAGGGGCAACATCAAACTATGGCTACACCTTC. Translation: CASSLLRGATSNYGYTF.

The V call is TRBV29-1, the J call TRBJ2-7; a weak D match, TRBD1 (6 bases). The CDR3 extends over 11 amino acids. Germline assignment: CDR1 SQVTM and CDR2 ANQGSEA. For the CDR3, the DNA is TGCGGCAGGGGAATAACCTACGAGCAGTACGTC. This translates into CGRGITYEQYV.

The rearrangement joins TRBV2 to TRBJ2-1; 10 nucleotides line up with TRBD2. V lost 6 bases and J lost 9; bases outside the gene matches: 14. The CDR3 has 16 residues. Germline-derived CDR1 and CDR2 are SNHLY and FYNNEI. The CDR3, as DNA: TGTGCCAGCAGCGCCCTCTTTTCGAGCGGGAGGGGTGAGCAGTTCTTC. This codes for CASSALFSSGRGEQFF.

This clonotype was counted at least ten times. The rearrangement uses TRBV7-2 and TRBJ2-1; 12 bases match TRBD2. The V gene end was trimmed by 4 bases and the J gene end by 4 bases; junction bases not matched to a gene: 20. The CDR3 loop spans 21 amino acids. Per the germline V gene, CDR1 is SGHTA and CDR2 is FQGNSA. In nucleotides, the CDR3 is TGTGCCAGCAGCTCTTCCGATGGACTAGCGGGGAGGGGAGGGGTATACAATGAGCAGTTCTTC. Translation gives CASSSSDGLAGRGGVYNEQFF.

This clonotype was observed a handful of times. The V and J genes are TRBV19 and TRBJ2-6; 8 nucleotides agree with TRBD1. This CDR3 has 17 amino acids. V lost 0 bases and J lost 4; bases outside the gene matches: 5. Germline V lookup: CDR1 LNHDA, CDR2 SQIVND (reference sequence). The chain's CDR3 is CASSIDGQGAGANVLTF. The CDR3 coding sequence is TGTGCCAGTAGTATAGACGGACAGGGCGCCGGGGCCAACGTCCTGACTTTC.

The chain couples TRBV16 to TRBJ1-6; 7 bases align to TRBD1. V was pared by 3 bases and J by 10 bases, with 6 bases of the junction left unmatched. Germline CDR1 is KGHSY and CDR2 is FQNENV. The CDR3 has 14 amino acids. CDR3 DNA sequence: TGTGCCAGCAGCCACGGACAGGACTACTCACCCCTCCACTTT. The encoded protein is CASSHGQDYSPLHF.

This clonotype appeared many times. The chain is built from TRBV12-5 and TRBJ2-1; no reliable D call. Per the germline V gene, CDR1 is LGHNT and CDR2 is FRNRAP. The V end lost 3 bases, the J end lost 4 bases, and 4 bases lay between the germline ends. There are 12 residues in the CDR3. The CDR3 protein is CASGFPYNEQFF. The CDR3 DNA is TGTGCTAGTGGTTTTCCGTACAATGAGCAGTTCTTC.

In its sample, this clonotype was seen a few times. The chain is built from TRBV5-6 and TRBJ1-2; D possibly corresponds to TRBD1 (5 bases). With 2 bases removed from V and 7 bases from J, the gap between germline ends came to 18 bases. The germline gives CDR1 SGHDT, CDR2 YYEEEE. There are 15 residues in the CDR3. CDR3: CASSLSPAGNRGYTF. For the CDR3, the DNA is TGTGCCAGCAGCTTATCTCCTGCAGGGAATCGTGGCTACACCTTC. Together with reference TRBV5-6 and TRBJ1-2, the CDR3 gives the full variable domain: DAGVTQSPTHLIKTRGQQVTLRCSPKSGHDTVSWYQQALGQGPQFIFQYYEEEERQRGNFPDRFSGHQFPNYSSELNVNALLLGDSALYLCASSLSPAGNRGYTFGSGTRLTVV.

V usage is TRBV5-4 and J usage is TRBJ2-7; 9 bases are shared with TRBD2. The CDR3 extends over 15 amino acids. The ends lost 1 base at V and 6 bases at J; junction bases unmatched: 8. Per germline, CDR1 SGHNT and CDR2 YYREEE (reference sequence). CDR3 protein: CASSLLGGRVSEQYF. The CDR3 DNA reads TGTGCCAGCAGCTTGCTGGGCGGGAGGGTCTCCGAGCAGTACTTC.

This chain connects TRBV7-2 to TRBJ2-7, with no clear D. The length of the CDR3 is 13 residues. The germline V and J ends were trimmed by 6 bases and 7 bases, with 16 bases remaining between them. Germline CDR1 and CDR2: SGHTA and FQGNSA. CDR3 DNA: TGTGCCAGCAGTTCCCGGAATGTAGGGGAGCAGTACTTC. It translates to CASSSRNVGEQYF.

The chain carries TRBV20-1 and TRBJ2-5; weak D call: TRBD1 (6 bases). The CDR3 is 14 amino acids. Trimming removed 3 bases from V and 5 bases from J, with 16 bases in between. Germline CDR1 is DFQATT and CDR2 is SNEGSKA (reference sequence). The CDR3 bases are TGCAGTGCTAGGGGTGGGAACAGGGTGGAGACCCAGTACTTC. Translated, it gives CSARGGNRVETQYF.

The chain is built from TRBV7-2 and TRBJ2-3, with D perhaps matching TRBD2 (7 bases). This CDR3 spans 19 amino acids. The ends were cut back, 2 bases at V and 2 bases at J, with 23 bases in the middle. The germline V gene encodes CDR1 SGHTA and CDR2 FQGNSA. CDR3 loop: CASSLRRLGGVKFTDTQYF. The CDR3 DNA sequence: TGTGCCAGCAGCTTAAGAAGACTAGGGGGGGTTAAATTCACAGATACGCAGTATTTT. Full variable domain (rest looked up from reference TRBV7-2 and TRBJ2-3): GAGVSQSPSNKVTEKGKDVELRCDPISGHTALYWYRQSLGQGLEFLIYFQGNSAPDKSGLPSDRFSAERTGGSVSTLTIQRTQQEDSAVYLCASSLRRLGGVKFTDTQYFGPGTRLTVL.

This clonotype was seen more than once but under ten times. The V call is TRBV4-1, the J call TRBJ1-2; 9 bases agree with TRBD1. CDR1 is MGHRA, CDR2 YSYEKL, per germline. V was clipped by 5 bases and J by 0 bases; unmatched bases: 10. CDR3 length: 17 amino acids. The DNA of the CDR3 is TGCGCCAGCAGCTTCCACACAGGGGGCGAAACTAACTATGGCTACACCTTC. Protein product: CASSFHTGGETNYGYTF.

This clonotype was detected a few times. The chain employs TRBV18 and TRBJ1-3, with D unclear. In germline, CDR1 is KGHSH, CDR2 LQKENI. V was trimmed by 3 bases and J by 6 bases, leaving 6 bases between them. CDR3 size: 12 residues. The CDR3 is CASSPSENTIYF. CDR3 coding DNA: TGTGCCAGCTCACCGAGCGAAAACACCATATATTTT.

V gene TRBV19 combines with J gene TRBJ1-2; D is possibly TRBD1 (5 bases). Germline V CDR1 and CDR2: LNHDA, SQIVND (reference sequence). The CDR3 covers 13 residues. Deletions cut 3 bases from V and 1 base from J, with 6 bases between. CDR3 sequence (DNA): TGTGCCAGTAGTATTGACAGTAACTATGGCTACACCTTC. Its protein product is CASSIDSNYGYTF. The full variable domain, in which reference TRBV19 and TRBJ1-2 provide the parts outside the CDR3, is DGGITQSPKYLFRKEGQNVTLSCEQNLNHDAMYWYRQDPGQGLRLIYYSQIVNDFQKGDIAEGYSVSREKKESFPLTVTSAQKNPTAFYLCASSIDSNYGYTFGSGTRLTVV.

This clonotype was found many times. This sequence joins TRBV7-8 and TRBJ2-2, with 7 bases aligning to TRBD1. The CDR3 is 15 residues long. Germline V gene lookup returns CDR1 SGHVS and CDR2 FQNEAQ. Trimming at V came to 3 bases and at J to 7 bases, leaving 8 bases not matched to a gene. The chain's CDR3 is CASSFIAGGGGELFF. As DNA, the CDR3 is TGTGCCAGCAGCTTTATCGCAGGGGGTGGCGGGGAGCTGTTTTTT. Full variable domain (outside the CDR3, taken from reference TRBV7-8 and TRBJ2-2): GAGVSQSPRYKVAKRGQDVALRCDPISGHVSLFWYQQALGQGPEFLTYFQNEAQLDKSGLPSDRFFAERPEGSVSTLKIQRTQQEDSAVYLCASSFIAGGGGELFFGEGSRLTVL.

The CDR3 protein is CASSSQTGGVSEAFF. The DNA of the CDR3 is TGTGCCAGCAGTTCCCAGACAGGGGGCGTCTCTGAAGCTTTCTTT. The chain recombines TRBV12-3 or TRBV12-4 with TRBJ1-1; TRBD1 agrees at 10 bases. The CDR3 is made up of 15 amino acids. V lost 4 bases, J lost 6 bases, and 8 bases stayed unmatched.

This chain uses TRBV7-9 with TRBJ1-1; D might be TRBD1 (5 bases). The CDR3 runs to 15 residues. Germline V gene data show CDR1 as SEHNR and CDR2 as FQNEAQ (reference sequence). Trimming cost V 5 bases and J 5 bases, with 18 bases left between them. This CDR3 is CASSQLSPDRTEAFF. CDR3 DNA sequence: TGTGCCAGCAGCCAATTAAGTCCCGACAGAACTGAAGCTTTCTTT. Drawing the rest from reference TRBV7-9 and TRBJ1-1, the complete variable domain is DTGVSQNPRHKITKRGQNVTFRCDPISEHNRLYWYRQTLGQGPEFLTYFQNEAQLEKSRLLSDRFSAERPKGSFSTLEIQRTEQGDSAMYLCASSQLSPDRTEAFFGQGTRLTVV.

This rearrangement joins TRBV20-1 to TRBJ2-5, with D perhaps TRBD2 (5 bases). V lost 6 bases, J lost 0 bases, and 14 bases lay in between. Germline lookup yields CDR1 DFQATT and CDR2 SNEGSKA (reference sequence). The CDR3 runs to 14 residues. As DNA, the CDR3 is TGCAGTGCAGGAGGACGGACCTACCAAGAGACCCAGTACTTC. It specifies CSAGGRTYQETQYF.

This clonotype was observed many times. V and J are TRBV11-3 and TRBJ2-1, with 8 bases that match TRBD2. Germline CDR1 is SGHNT and CDR2 is YENEEA. Losses at the gene ends were 3 bases for V and 0 bases for J; bases not matched to a gene: 1. The CDR3 is made up of 15 amino acids. This chain's CDR3 is CASSFSGVSYNEQFF. The CDR3 DNA reads TGTGCCAGCAGCTTTAGCGGGGTCTCCTACAATGAGCAGTTCTTC.

This sequence joins TRBV7-9 and TRBJ2-2; D not resolved. Germline CDR1 SEHNR, CDR2 FQNEAQ (reference sequence). This CDR3 has 15 residues. Trimming shortened V by 8 bases and J by 3 bases, and 16 bases separated the two germline ends. The CDR3 DNA reads TGTGCCAGCGATCCACCAGCGAAGGACACCGGGGAGCTGTTTTTT. Translated: CASDPPAKDTGELFF.